This TCR beta chain was captured in a study of cytomegalovirus exposure and HLA in healthy donors. On this clone: Its antigen is not known.

The PCR used 60 Vbeta and 13 Jbeta primers. Sequenced by immunoSEQ multiplex PCR; TCRdb stores in-frame clones only, minus some. Among roughly 100,000 clones listed, 78% were seen once. Findings and limits, study-wide: Earlier results showed most TCR beta V segments being productive about 87% or about 30% of the time.

Sequenced sample: PBMCs. The receptor was isolated from a man aged 30-40 years in good health and CMV-seronegative.

The CDR3 loop reads CASSSGQGAYYGYTF. The CDR3, as DNA: TGTGCCAGCAGCTCAGGACAGGGGGCTTACTATGGCTACACCTTC. The V and J genes are TRBV5-5 and TRBJ1-2; 11 bases align to TRBD1. The CDR3 is 15 residues long. J gave up 3 bases and V 3 bases, and 4 bases lay outside the gene matches. The germline V gene encodes CDR1 SGHKS and CDR2 YYEKEE (reference sequence).